Here is one TCR beta chain with its context. Only one count was recorded for this clone. What antigen it recognizes has not been identified. Nothing much larger sits one base from this clone, and base qualities are not available. This specimen belongs to a study of blood T cell repertoires in COVID-19 (dated by TCRdb to 2020 to 2022). About the investigation overall: Samples from collaborators originated in the United States, Italy and Spain and spanned both the acute and convalescent phases of COVID-19. The prospective study material was composed of cDNA or gDNA derived from T cells, B-cell-depleted T cells, or PBMCs. Deeply sampled blood TCRbeta repertoires from subjects exposed to, actively infected with, or recovered from COVID-19 were included in the dataset. The repertoires were released in a freely available public database intended as a resource for research on the immune response to SARS-CoV-2. The samples were drawn from the first 160 participants of the ongoing ImmuneRACE study and from more than 1,000 subjects provided by 6 global collaborators. The sample metadata nearly always contained a de-identified subject ID, COVID-19 status, age in years and sex. Where HLA class I and class II types were available, the types were taken from metadata supplied by the sample provider, not from assay-based typing. The full study reports these points: The amount of clinical and demographic metadata varied by source and participant and was provided uncurated.

The CDR3 covers 16 residues, taking in both the cysteine and the phenylalanine. Of all the DNA, just the CDR3 is kept, 48 bases in frame from base 1. Based on the germline V gene (reference sequence), the CDR1 and CDR2 sequences are LNHNV and YYDKDF. The germline V and J ends show losses of 0 bases and 6 bases respectively, and no gene match explains 7 bases of the junction. TCRbeta CDR3 regions were amplified from genomic DNA using the immunoSEQ Assay, a bias-controlled multiplex PCR. Turning to the authors' computational methods: Within the assay, amplification of reference gene primers was used to estimate how many nucleated cells each sample contained. To quantify the absolute abundance of each unique TCRbeta CDR3 rearrangement, sequence reads were collapsed and filtered. For each sample, productive Simpson clonality was calculated by taking the square root of Simpson's diversity index across productive rearrangements. Drawn from immuneACCESS, this table holds only the in-frame rearrangements with V and J called that TCRdb kept. Clones are partly lost; checked studies trace under half to an unresolved V gene and leave the rest unexplained. V and J calls and clone size are as listed in that table; D and trimming were resolved from the DNA. A total of roughly 200,000 clones appear in this sample, roughly 90% of them only once. The ten largest make up 0.62% of the sample.

Each collaborating institution followed its own protocols to collect whole blood in K2EDTA tubes. Collaborator samples were shipped for TCRbeta analysis as frozen whole blood, isolated PBMCs, or DNA extracted from either sample type. The source material was peripheral blood. The source is a man over 45 with acute or convalescent COVID-19. The V and J segments used are TRBV15 and TRBJ2-3; 9 bases in between match TRBD1. Here the CDR3 is given as CATSRDRGQGTDTQYF. The DNA sequence is TGTGCCACCAGCAGAGATCGGGGACAGGGAACCGATACGCAGTATTTT.